The clone carrying this TCR beta chain appeared once. The germline V and J ends were trimmed by 1 base and 0 bases, with 12 bases remaining between them. Germline CDR1 is MNHNS and CDR2 is SASEGT. The CDR3 is 17 amino acids. The data are from a study of blood T cell repertoires in COVID-19. Sequencing used immunoSEQ multiplex PCR; TCRdb keeps in-frame clones, though not all of them. The sample records fewer than 200,000 clones, more than 80% being singletons. The chain uses TRBV6-1 and TRBJ1-4; a weak D match, TRBD1 (6 bases). The sequence was obtained from a man between 45 and 60 years old who had recovered from COVID-19. Sequenced material: PBMCs or T cells enriched from blood (not recorded which). The CDR3 loop is CASSEVGAGATNEKLFF. DNA for the CDR3: TGTGCCAGCAGTGAAGTGGGGGCGGGCGCAACTAATGAAAAACTGTTTTTT.